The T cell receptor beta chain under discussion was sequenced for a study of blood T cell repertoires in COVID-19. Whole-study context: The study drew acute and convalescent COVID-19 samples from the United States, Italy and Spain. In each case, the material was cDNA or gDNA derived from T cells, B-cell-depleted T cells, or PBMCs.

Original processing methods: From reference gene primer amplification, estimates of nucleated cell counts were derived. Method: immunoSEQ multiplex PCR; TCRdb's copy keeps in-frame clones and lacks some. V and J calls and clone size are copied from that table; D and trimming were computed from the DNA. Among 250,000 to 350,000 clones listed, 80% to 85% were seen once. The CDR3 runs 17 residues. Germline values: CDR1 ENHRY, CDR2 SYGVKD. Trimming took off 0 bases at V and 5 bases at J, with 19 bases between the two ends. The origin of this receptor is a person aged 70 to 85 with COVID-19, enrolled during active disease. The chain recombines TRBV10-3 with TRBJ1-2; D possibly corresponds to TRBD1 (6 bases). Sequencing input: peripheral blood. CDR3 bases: TGTGCCATCAGTGAGTCCGGCAGGGGCGGGAGGGGGTATGGCTACACCTTC. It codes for CAISESGRGGRGYGYTF.